These 19 T cell receptor beta chains came from one sample sequenced in a study of immune heterogeneity within non-small cell lung tumors. Bulk tumor genomic DNA served as template, at about 600 ng per sample. Surgery yielded several widely spaced biopsies per primary tumor. Curative surgery was performed on patients who had untreated, newly diagnosed non-small cell lung cancer. Multiplex PCR was performed with 32 V and 13 J primers, and it amplified TCR beta CDR3. TCRdb passed the multiplex PCR reads through MiXCR, listing each CDR3 protein once. The table records 30,000 to 40,000 distinct CDR3 sequences, around 30% of them present only once. Sequenced input: lung tumor tissue. The receptors shown here come from a man aged 35 to 55 with non-small cell lung cancer.

This clonotype was observed a few times. V usage is TRBV11-2 and J usage is TRBJ2-7; D gene unclear. Germline CDR1 reads SGHAT; CDR2 reads FQNNGV. V lost 1 base, J lost 3 bases, and 4 bases lay in between. CDR3 length: 12 residues. DNA of the CDR3: TGTGCCAGCAGCTTAGGCTACTACGAGCAGTACTTC. Its translation is CASSLGYYEQYF. The variable domain in full, completed from reference TRBV11-2 and TRBJ2-7, reads EAGVAQSPRYKIIEKRQSVAFWCNPISGHATLYWYQQILGQGPKLLIQFQNNGVVDDSQLPKDRFSAERLKGVDSTLKIQPAKLEDSAVYLCASSLGYYEQYFGPGTRLTVT.

This clonotype was seen repeatedly, ten times or more. The chain recombines TRBV20-1 with TRBJ2-7; 9 bases are shared with TRBD1. The trim removed 4 bases at V and 2 bases at J, leaving 6 bases unmatched. Germline lookup yields CDR1 DFQATT and CDR2 SNEGSKA (reference sequence). This CDR3 has 14 amino acids. DNA of the CDR3: TGCAGTGCTATCTTGACAGGGGGGGCCTACGAGCAGTACTTC. Its protein product is CSAILTGGAYEQYF.

In its sample, this clonotype was seen many times. The chain uses TRBV12-3 or TRBV12-4 and TRBJ2-7, with 7 bases aligning to TRBD2. V was pared by 8 bases and J by 3 bases, with 7 bases of the junction left unmatched. The CDR3 is 13 residues long. The CDR3 coding sequence is TGTGCCAGCCAGCTAGCGGCCGTCTACGAGCAGTACTTC. Residues: CASQLAAVYEQYF.

Turning to this clonotype: Possible read error: a much larger clone is one base away. V is TRBV7-8 and J is TRBJ1-1, with D unresolved. Germline CDR1 is SGHVS and CDR2 is FQNEAQ. This CDR3 has 13 residues. The V and J ends lost 5 bases and 8 bases respectively, with 15 bases between them. CDR3: CASSTTGRAEAFF. CDR3 bases: TGTGCCAGCAGCACCACGGGGAGGGCGGAAGCTTTCTTT.

This clonotype has ten or more counts. The chain is built from TRBV18 and TRBJ2-3; 10 nucleotides align to TRBD1. The CDR3 is made up of 16 amino acids. Trimming removed 5 bases from V and 2 bases from J; junction bases left unmatched: 7. Per germline, CDR1 KGHSH and CDR2 LQKENI. The CDR3 is CASSGGTGEATDTQYF. The DNA for the CDR3 is TGTGCCAGCTCAGGCGGGACAGGGGAGGCCACAGATACGCAGTATTTT.

With respect to this clonotype: A clone one base away is much larger, so this may be a read error. The chain has TRBV6-1 and TRBJ2-1; 7 positions match TRBD2. The CDR3 loop spans 16 amino acids. Germline V gives CDR1 MNHNS, CDR2 SASEGT. CDR3 bases: TGTGCCAGCACCTTCTGGGGCGGGAGATTCTACAATGAGCAGCTCTTC. It yields the protein CASTFWGGRFYNEQLF.

This clonotype was seen only once. The CDR3 sequence: CASSQVGWTSLYNEQFF. In DNA, the CDR3 is TGTGCCAGCAGCCAAGTTGGTTGGACTAGCCTCTACAATGAGCAGTTCTTC. The rearrangement joins TRBV3-1 to TRBJ2-1, with TRBD2 matching 8 bases. V shed 1 base and J 3 bases; nucleotides not matched to a gene: 8. The length of the CDR3 is 17 residues. Looked up from germline, CDR1 is LGHDT and CDR2 is YNNKEL (reference sequence).

This clonotype was seen many times. The gene calls are TRBV2 and TRBJ2-7, with D tentatively TRBD2 (5 bases). This CDR3 comprises 14 residues. Germline CDR1 SNHLY, CDR2 FYNNEI. Trimming pared 9 bases from V and 1 base from J, leaving 16 bases between. The CDR3 sequence is CASQAREISYEQYF. Written as DNA, the CDR3 is TGTGCCAGTCAAGCGAGGGAAATTTCCTACGAGCAGTACTTC.

The chain has TRBV5-1 and TRBJ2-2; 10 positions agree with TRBD1. With V trimmed by 4 bases and J by 4 bases, 7 bases remained unmatched. The germline gives CDR1 SGHRS, CDR2 YFSETQ. The CDR3 sequence is 16 residues long. The CDR3 protein is CASSIGDRGRTGELFF. In DNA, the CDR3 is TGCGCCAGCAGCATCGGGGACAGGGGCCGCACCGGGGAGCTGTTTTTT.

This clonotype was seen ten or more times. The genes are TRBV7-6 and TRBJ2-2; D is perhaps TRBD2 (5 bases). Germline CDR1 reads SGHVS; CDR2 reads FNYEAQ. V was clipped by 1 base and J by 0 bases, with 9 bases between them. This CDR3 is built from 16 residues. CDR3 nucleotide sequence: TGTGCCAGCAGCTTAGAGAGGGCGGCGAACACCGGGGAGCTGTTTTTT. Amino acids: CASSLERAANTGELFF.

The sample holds a few counts of this clonotype. This sequence joins TRBV20-1 and TRBJ1-2; 7 nucleotides match TRBD1. The CDR3 spans 14 residues. Germline lookup yields CDR1 DFQATT and CDR2 SNEGSKA (reference sequence). V gave up 5 bases and J gave up 8 bases; unmatched junction bases: 14. CDR3: CSARGTARRGGYTF. As DNA, the CDR3 is TGCAGTGCTCGAGGGACAGCCCGACGAGGCGGCTACACCTTC.

The CDR3 loop is CASSQGFTAGAFF. In DNA form, the CDR3 reads TGTGCCAGCAGCCAAGGGTTCACTGCAGGAGCTTTCTTT. This chain uses TRBV3-1 with TRBJ1-1, with D hard to call. Germline V gene lookup returns CDR1 LGHDT and CDR2 YNNKEL (reference sequence). With 1 base removed from V and 10 bases from J, the gap between germline ends came to 13 bases. This CDR3 has 13 residues.

As concerns this clonotype: Since a much larger clone is just one base distant, this may be a read error. V usage is TRBV19 and J usage is TRBJ2-3, with D unclear. The CDR3 runs 15 residues. CDR1 LNHDA and CDR2 SQIVND come from the germline V gene (reference sequence). V was cut by 4 bases and J by 0 bases, with 11 bases left in between. CDR3 protein: CASSTRAASTDTQYF. In DNA form, the CDR3 reads TGTGCCAGTAGTACTAGAGCCGCTAGCACAGATACGCAGTATTTT.

Concerning this clonotype itself: Since a much larger clone is just one base distant, this may be a read error. Because it lacks the conserved phenylalanine or tryptophan at the end, this CDR3 is likely a read error. This sequence joins TRBV28 and TRBJ1-6; TRBD1 might be the D (5 bases). Germline V lookup: CDR1 MDHEN, CDR2 SYDVKM. The CDR3 runs to 16 residues. The germline V and J ends were trimmed by 3 bases and 5 bases, with 14 bases remaining between them. The CDR3 DNA reads TGTGCCAGCAGTTTCGTAACAGGAGGACATAATTCACCCCTCCACTAT. Encoded protein: CASSFVTGGHNSPLHY.

Comment on this clonotype: This may be a read error: a much more frequent sequence differs by one nucleotide. This rearrangement joins TRBV28 to TRBJ1-2; 9 bases fit TRBD1. Trimming removed 6 bases from V and 8 bases from J; junction bases left unmatched: 13. Looked up from germline, CDR1 is MDHEN and CDR2 is SYDVKM. CDR3 size: 15 residues. The CDR3 coding sequence is TGTGCCAGCAGACAGGGGGCGGCTTGGGTTTCGGGCTACACCTTC. As protein: CASRQGAAWVSGYTF.

This chain joins TRBV10-3 and TRBJ2-3; D is unresolved. This CDR3 spans 12 amino acids. The ends were cut back, 1 base at V and 4 bases at J, with 3 bases in the middle. Germline values: CDR1 ENHRY, CDR2 SYGVKD. The CDR3 DNA sequence: TGTGCCATCAGTGAGTGGGCAGATACGCAGTATTTT. Translating it yields CAISEWADTQYF.

This clonotype occurred many times. The rearrangement links TRBV20-1 to TRBJ2-1; 8 bases fit TRBD2. The V gene end was trimmed by 1 base and the J gene end by 9 bases; junction bases not matched to a gene: 14. Germline CDR1 and CDR2: DFQATT and SNEGSKA (reference sequence). The CDR3 consists of 16 residues. Here the CDR3 reads CSARVGLAGSKGEQFF. The CDR3 DNA follows: TGCAGTGCTAGAGTTGGCCTAGCGGGCAGTAAGGGTGAGCAGTTCTTC.

This clonotype came up once. Possible read error: a much larger clone is one base away. This sequence joins TRBV19 and TRBJ1-6; D perhaps matches TRBD1 (5 bases). Per the germline V gene, CDR1 is LNHDA and CDR2 is SQIVND (reference sequence). The CDR3 sequence is 14 residues long. CDR3 loop: CASSRTAGRSPLNF. Written as DNA, the CDR3 is TGTGCCAGTAGTAGGACGGCGGGGCGTTCACCCCTCAACTTT.

For this clonotype: This may come from a read error, since a much larger clone is one base off. In DNA, the CDR3 is TGTGCCACCAGTGACCTCGGGACAGGGGATCAGCCCCAGCATTTT. This gives the protein CATSDLGTGDQPQHF. This chain joins TRBV24-1 and TRBJ1-5; 10 bases match TRBD1. J gave up 5 bases and V 4 bases, and 4 bases lay outside the gene matches. The CDR3 contains 15 residues. Germline assignment: CDR1 KGHDR and CDR2 SFDVKD.